This T cell receptor beta chain is drawn from a study of CD8+ T cells in alopecia areata. This clone was recorded only once. Its target is not known. Described treatment: oral pan-JAK inhibitor, 5-10 mg twice daily. Lesional scalp punch biopsies and peripheral blood came from alopecia areata patients. Study results and limitations: Mouse data revealed clearer TCR sharing than patient data did, a gap possibly tied to HLA.

In each case, RNA was isolated and then reverse transcribed into cDNA as the sequencing template. The method was immunoSEQ multiplex PCR; TCRdb's version includes in-frame clones alone and lacks a portion of them. The sample lists over 5,500 clones; around two thirds were seen once. The germline V and J ends were trimmed by 3 bases and 7 bases, with 7 bases remaining between them. This CDR3 comprises 12 residues. Looked up from germline, CDR1 is LNHDA and CDR2 is SQIVND (reference sequence). The gene calls are TRBV19 and TRBJ1-3; D remains ambiguous. The TCR was taken from a human donor with alopecia areata. Here the sequenced sample was skin, taken at week 4, from a patient treated with tofacitinib. The CDR3 DNA follows: TGTGCCAGTAGTATCAACCCCAACACCATATATTTT. Amino acid sequence: CASSINPNTIYF.